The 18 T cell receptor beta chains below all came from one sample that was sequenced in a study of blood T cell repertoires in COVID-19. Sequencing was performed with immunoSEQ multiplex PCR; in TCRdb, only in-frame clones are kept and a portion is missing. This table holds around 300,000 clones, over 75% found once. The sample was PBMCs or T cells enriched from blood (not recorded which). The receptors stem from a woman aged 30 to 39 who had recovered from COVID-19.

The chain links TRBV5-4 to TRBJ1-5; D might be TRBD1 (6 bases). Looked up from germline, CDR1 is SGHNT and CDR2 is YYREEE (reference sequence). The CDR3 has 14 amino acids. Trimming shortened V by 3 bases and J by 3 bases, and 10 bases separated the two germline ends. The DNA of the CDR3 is TGTGCCAGCAGCTCCGGGACATCCAATCAGCCCCAGCATTTT. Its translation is CASSSGTSNQPQHF.

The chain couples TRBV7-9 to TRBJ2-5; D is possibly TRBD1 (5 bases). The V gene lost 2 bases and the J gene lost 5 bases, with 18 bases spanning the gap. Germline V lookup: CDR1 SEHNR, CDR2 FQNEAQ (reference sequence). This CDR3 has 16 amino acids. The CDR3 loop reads CASSLYGTQGEETQYF. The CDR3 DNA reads TGTGCCAGCAGCTTATATGGTACTCAGGGTGAGGAGACCCAGTACTTC.

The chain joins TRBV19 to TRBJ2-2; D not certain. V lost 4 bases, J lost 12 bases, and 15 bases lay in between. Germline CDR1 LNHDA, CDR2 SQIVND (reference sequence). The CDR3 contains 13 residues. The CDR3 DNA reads TGTGCCAGTAGTACTCTCACTGACACGAAGCTGTTTTTT. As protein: CASSTLTDTKLFF. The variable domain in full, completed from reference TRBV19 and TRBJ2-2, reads DGGITQSPKYLFRKEGQNVTLSCEQNLNHDAMYWYRQDPGQGLRLIYYSQIVNDFQKGDIAEGYSVSREKKESFPLTVTSAQKNPTAFYLCASSTLTDTKLFFGEGSRLTVL.

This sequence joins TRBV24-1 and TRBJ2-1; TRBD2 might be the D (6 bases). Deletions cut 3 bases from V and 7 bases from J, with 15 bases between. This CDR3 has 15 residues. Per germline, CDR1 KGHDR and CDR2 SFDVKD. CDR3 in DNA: TGTGCCACCAGTGATCCACGACTAGTTATGAATGAGCAGTTCTTC. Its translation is CATSDPRLVMNEQFF.

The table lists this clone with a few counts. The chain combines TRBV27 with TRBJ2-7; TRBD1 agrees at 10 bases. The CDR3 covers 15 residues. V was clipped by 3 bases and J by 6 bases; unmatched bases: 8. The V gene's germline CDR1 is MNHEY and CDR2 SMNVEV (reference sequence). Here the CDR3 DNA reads TGTGCCAGCAGTTTTAATCCCGGGACAGGGGTCGAGCAGTACTTC. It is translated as CASSFNPGTGVEQYF.

DNA for the CDR3: TGTGCCAGCTCACCACCGTCAGGGGGCTTAATGAACACTGAAGCTTTCTTT. It is translated as CASSPPSGGLMNTEAFF. The chain recombines TRBV18 with TRBJ1-1, with 8 bases that match TRBD1. The germline CDR1 and CDR2 sequences are KGHSH and LQKENI. This CDR3 comprises 17 residues. The V gene end was trimmed by 0 bases and the J gene end by 0 bases; junction bases not matched to a gene: 6. The full variable domain, in which reference TRBV18 and TRBJ1-1 provide the parts outside the CDR3, is NAGVMQNPRHLVRRRGQEARLRCSPMKGHSHVYWYRQLPEEGLKFMVYLQKENIIDESGMPKERFSAEFPKEGPSILRIQQVVRGDSAAYFCASSPPSGGLMNTEAFFGQGTRLTVV.

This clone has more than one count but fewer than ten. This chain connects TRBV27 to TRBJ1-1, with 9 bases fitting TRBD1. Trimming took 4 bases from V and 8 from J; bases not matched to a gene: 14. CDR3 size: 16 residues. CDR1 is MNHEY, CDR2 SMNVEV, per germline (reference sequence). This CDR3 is CASSSLRRTGALEAFF. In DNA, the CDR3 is TGTGCCAGCAGTTCACTACGACGGACAGGGGCTTTAGAAGCTTTCTTT.

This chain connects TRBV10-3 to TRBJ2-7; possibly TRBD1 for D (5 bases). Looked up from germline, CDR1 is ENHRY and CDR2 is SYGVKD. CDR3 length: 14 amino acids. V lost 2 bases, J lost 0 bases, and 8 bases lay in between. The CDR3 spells CAISEGASSYEQYF. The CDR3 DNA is TGTGCCATCAGTGAGGGGGCGAGCTCCTACGAGCAGTACTTC.

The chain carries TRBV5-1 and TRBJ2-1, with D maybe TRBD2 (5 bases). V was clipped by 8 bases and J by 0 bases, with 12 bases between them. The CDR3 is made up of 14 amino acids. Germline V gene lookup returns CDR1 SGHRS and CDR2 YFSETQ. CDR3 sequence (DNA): TGCGCCAGTTACTTCGGGGACTCCTACAATGAGCAGTTCTTC. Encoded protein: CASYFGDSYNEQFF.

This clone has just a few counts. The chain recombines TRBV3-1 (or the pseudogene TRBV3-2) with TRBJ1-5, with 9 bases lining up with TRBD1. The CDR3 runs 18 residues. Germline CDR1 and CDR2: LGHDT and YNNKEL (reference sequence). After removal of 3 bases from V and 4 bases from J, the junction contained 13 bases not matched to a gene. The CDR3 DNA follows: TGTGCCAGCAGCCACCCTCCCCCGGGACAGGGATGGAATCAGCCCCAGCATTTT. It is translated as CASSHPPPGQGWNQPQHF.

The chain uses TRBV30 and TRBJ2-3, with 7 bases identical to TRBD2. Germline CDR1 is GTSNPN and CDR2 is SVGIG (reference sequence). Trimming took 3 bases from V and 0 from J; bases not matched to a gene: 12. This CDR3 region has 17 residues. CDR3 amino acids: CAWRRFRDYASTDTQYF. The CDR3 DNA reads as TGTGCCTGGAGAAGATTCCGGGACTACGCTAGCACAGATACGCAGTATTTT.

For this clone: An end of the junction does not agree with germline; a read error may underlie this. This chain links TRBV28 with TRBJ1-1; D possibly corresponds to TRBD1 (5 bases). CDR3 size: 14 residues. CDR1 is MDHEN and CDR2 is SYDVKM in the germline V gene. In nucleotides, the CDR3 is TGTGCCAGCATCCGACTAGGGGTGAACTCTGAAGCTTTCTTT. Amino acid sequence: CASIRLGVNSEAFF.

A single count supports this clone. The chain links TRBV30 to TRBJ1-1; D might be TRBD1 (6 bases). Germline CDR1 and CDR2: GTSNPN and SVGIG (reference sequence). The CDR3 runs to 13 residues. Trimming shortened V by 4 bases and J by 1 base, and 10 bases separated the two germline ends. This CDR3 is CAWIQGTNTEAFF. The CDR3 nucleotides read TGTGCCTGGATTCAGGGGACGAACACTGAAGCTTTCTTT.

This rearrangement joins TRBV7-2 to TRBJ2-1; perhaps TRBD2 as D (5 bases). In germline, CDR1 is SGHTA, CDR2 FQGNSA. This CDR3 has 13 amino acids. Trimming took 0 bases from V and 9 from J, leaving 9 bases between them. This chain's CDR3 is CASSLAGDLEQFF. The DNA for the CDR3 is TGTGCCAGCAGCTTAGCGGGAGATCTTGAGCAGTTCTTC.

CDR3 loop: CASRHPGQGRTGELFF. CDR3 bases: TGTGCCAGCAGGCATCCGGGACAGGGTAGAACCGGGGAGCTGTTTTTT. The chain links TRBV28 to TRBJ2-2; TRBD1 agrees at 9 bases. Germline V gene sequence: CDR1 MDHEN, CDR2 SYDVKM. The V and J ends lost 6 bases and 5 bases, in that order; junction bases with no gene match: 10. The CDR3 totals 16 residues.

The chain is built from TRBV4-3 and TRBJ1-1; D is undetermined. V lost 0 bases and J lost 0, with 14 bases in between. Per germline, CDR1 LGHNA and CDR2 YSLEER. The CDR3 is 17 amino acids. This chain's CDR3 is CASSQDLGFSLNTEAFF. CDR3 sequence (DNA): TGCGCCAGCAGCCAAGATCTCGGGTTCTCTTTGAACACTGAAGCTTTCTTT.

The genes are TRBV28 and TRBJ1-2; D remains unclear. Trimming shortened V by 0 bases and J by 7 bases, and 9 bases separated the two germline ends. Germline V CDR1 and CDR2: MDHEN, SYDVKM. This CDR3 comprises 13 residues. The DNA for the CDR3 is TGTGCCAGCAGTTTATGGCTGGCGGGTGGCTACACCTTC. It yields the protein CASSLWLAGGYTF.

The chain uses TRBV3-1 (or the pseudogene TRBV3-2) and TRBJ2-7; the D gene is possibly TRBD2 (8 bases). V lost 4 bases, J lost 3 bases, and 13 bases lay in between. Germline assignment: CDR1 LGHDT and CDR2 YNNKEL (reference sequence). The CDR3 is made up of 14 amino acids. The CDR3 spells CASSPGGTVYEQYF. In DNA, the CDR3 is TGTGCCAGCAGCCCGGGAGGGACAGTCTACGAGCAGTACTTC.